This TCR beta chain was sequenced in a study of Tregs in tolerant kidney transplant recipients (dated by TCRdb to between 2018 and 2021). Turning to the overall study: Related donors were used in the transplants with nonmyeloablative bone marrow transplantation, and mixed chimerism was transient in the human trials. The study applied TCRbeta sequencing to find donor-specific regulatory T cells before combined kidney and bone marrow transplantation and then followed those same cells after transplant. On the study overall, not on this receptor specifically: Although technical replication error seemed to be minimal, the question of biological reproducibility was not addressed directly. For some patients the PCR primers changed over time, which made it impossible to compare the samples from those patients at the nucleotide level. Donor-specific Treg expansion was found to exceed global Treg expansion in tolerant patients, suggesting antigen-driven rather than nonspecific expansion. Because only a small number of patients were included, the study had limitations, and the results will need to be validated in larger populations as well as under other immunosuppression protocols. Expanding Tregs with activated donor B cells appeared to identify the most biologically relevant and donor-specific TCRbeta repertoire.

The CDR3 spans 11 residues, from the cysteine through the phenylalanine. The entry retains the CDR3 DNA only, 33 bases that are in frame from base 1. The junction carries 6 bases between V and J, which are trimmed by 4 bases and 5 bases respectively. CDR1 and CDR2, looked up from the germline V gene (reference sequence), are SEHNR and FQNEAQ. Turning to this clone: Its antigen target is currently unknown. Base qualities were left out, and no much larger clone turns up one base away.

The time point label corresponds to: blood sample drawn before combined kidney and bone marrow transplant. Thawed PBMCs were FACS-sorted into unstimulated Tregs (CD4+CD25+CD127-), CD4+ non-Tregs (CD4+CD25-), CD4 cells and CD8 cells. Thawed PBMCs were rested overnight at 37 degrees C with roughly 190 IU/ml IL-2 before Treg sorting. 4 combined kidney and bone marrow transplant recipients from the ITN036ST trial were included as patients, and samples were available only from these trial subjects. Healthy control blood was processed to PBMCs with a Ficoll density gradient and then cryopreserved, whereas patient PBMCs were collected both before and after transplant. Genomic DNA was extracted from sorted cells with the QIAGEN DNeasy Blood and Tissue Kit for TCRbeta CDR3 sequencing. Through immunoSEQ, high-throughput TCRbeta CDR3 sequencing was done commercially, including PCR amplification with internal controls and bias correction. The original methods were these. Unique productive TCRbeta sequences were defined by CDR3 nucleotide sequence where primers matched, and otherwise by CDR3 amino acid sequence together with Vbeta and Jbeta genes. As a correction for sorting error, sequences shared between sorted populations at a frequency ratio of 2:1 or less were discarded, and the remaining shared sequences were assigned to the higher population. Sequences were defined as donor-reactive when expanded at least 5-fold in CFSE-low cells versus unstimulated cells and present at a frequency of at least 0.01% in CFSE-low cells. Repertoire divergence was quantified by Jensen-Shannon divergence calculated from the top 100 TCRbeta sequences ranked by frequency. For any sample with multiple sequencing runs, sorting error was corrected in each run separately before the runs were pooled. Drawn from immuneACCESS, this table holds only the in-frame rearrangements with V and J called that TCRdb kept. Clones are partly lost; checked studies trace under half to an unresolved V gene and leave the rest unexplained. V and J calls and clone size are copied from that table; D and trimming were computed from the DNA. The sample table shows 60,000 to 75,000 clones, and roughly 85% are seen once. Under 2.5% of the sample is held by the ten biggest clonotypes.

This sequence originates from a human donor who received a combined kidney and bone marrow transplant. Sequences were derived from Tregs from blood, sampled before the transplant. Recombination joined TRBV7-9 with TRBJ2-7; confidence is insufficient to name the D gene. The CDR3 loop reads CASSSTHEQYF. The bases read TGTGCCAGCAGCTCAACCCACGAGCAGTACTTC.